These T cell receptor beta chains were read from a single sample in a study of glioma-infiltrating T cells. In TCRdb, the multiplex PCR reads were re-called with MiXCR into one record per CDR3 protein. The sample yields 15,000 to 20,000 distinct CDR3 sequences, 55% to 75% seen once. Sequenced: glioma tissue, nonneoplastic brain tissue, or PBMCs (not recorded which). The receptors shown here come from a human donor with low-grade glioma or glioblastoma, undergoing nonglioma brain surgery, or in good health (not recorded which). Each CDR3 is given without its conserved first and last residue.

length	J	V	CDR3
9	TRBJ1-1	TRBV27	ASRDISEAF
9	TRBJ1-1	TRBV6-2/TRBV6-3	ASRLGQKAF
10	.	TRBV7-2	ASSLEVETQY
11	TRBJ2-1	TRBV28	ASSPLSYNEQF
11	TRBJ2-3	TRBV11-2	ASSPRGLDTQY
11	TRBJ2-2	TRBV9	ASSLTVAGELF
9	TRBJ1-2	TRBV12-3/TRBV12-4	ASSAVSGYT
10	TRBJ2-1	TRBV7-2	ASSSGPNEQF
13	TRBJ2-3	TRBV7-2	ASSLRGGATDTQY
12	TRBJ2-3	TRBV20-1	SAPRTGSTDTQY
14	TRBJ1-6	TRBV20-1	SARPGGSSYNSPLH
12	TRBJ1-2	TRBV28	ASRSPNRVHGYT
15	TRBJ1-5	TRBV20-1	SAQRADTEPSNQPQH
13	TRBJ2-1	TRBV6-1	ASSAPDREVDEQF
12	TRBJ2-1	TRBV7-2	ALSPGLAVNEQF
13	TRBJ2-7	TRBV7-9	ASGYKGALPYEQY
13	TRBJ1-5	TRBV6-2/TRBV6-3	ASSPFGGSNQPQH
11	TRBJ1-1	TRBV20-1	SVRVGQDTEAF
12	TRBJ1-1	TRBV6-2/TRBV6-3	ASSTGQMNTEAF
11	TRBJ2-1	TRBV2	ASRGKHYNEQF
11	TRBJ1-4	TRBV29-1	SVLRDPNEKLF
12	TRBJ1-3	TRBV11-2	ASSLPDTGNTIY
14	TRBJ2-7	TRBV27	ASSPRDRPISYEQY
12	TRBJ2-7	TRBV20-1	SARVRTRTLEQY
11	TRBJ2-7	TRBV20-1	SATHRSSYEQY
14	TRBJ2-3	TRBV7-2	ASTLGSGGPEDTQY
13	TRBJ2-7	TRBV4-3	ASSRGLWLGYEQY
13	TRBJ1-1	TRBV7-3	ASSSSGAANTEAF
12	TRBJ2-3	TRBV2	ASSEGGSTDTQY
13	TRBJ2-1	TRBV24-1	ATSYGRTSHNEQF
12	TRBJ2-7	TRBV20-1	SAWDFGASYEQY
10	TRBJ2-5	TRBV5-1	ASSEDGETHY
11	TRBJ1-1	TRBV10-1	ASSEVLNTEAF
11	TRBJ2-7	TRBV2	ASSDPVIYEQY
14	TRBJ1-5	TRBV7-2	ASSLFGEVDNQPQH
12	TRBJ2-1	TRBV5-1	ASSLPGSSNEQF
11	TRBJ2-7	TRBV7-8	ASSLDETGEQY
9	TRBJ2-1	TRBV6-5	ASSEGREQF
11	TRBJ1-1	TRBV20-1	SALEGARTEAF
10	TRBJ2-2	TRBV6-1	AAYWATGELF
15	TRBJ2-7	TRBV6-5	ASSYSVYGGKGYEQY
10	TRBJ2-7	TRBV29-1	SIDPGRNEQY
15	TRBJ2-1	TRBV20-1	SARDSVEAGAYNEQF
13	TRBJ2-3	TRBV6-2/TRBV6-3	ASSLSSGISDTQY
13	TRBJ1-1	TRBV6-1	ASSNARVMNTEAF
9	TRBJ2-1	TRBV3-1	ASSRGGEKF
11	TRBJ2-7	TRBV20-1	SAIDRTTYEQY
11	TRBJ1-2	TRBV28	ASSVDRAYGYT
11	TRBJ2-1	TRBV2	ASSVGGGNEQF
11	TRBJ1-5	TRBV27	ASSLTGVQPQH
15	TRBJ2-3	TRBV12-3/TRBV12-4	ASRTLAGGTSTDTQY
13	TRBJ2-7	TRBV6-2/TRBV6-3	ASSYSTGEAYEQY
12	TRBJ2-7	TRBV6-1	ASSYRTGAYEQY